Below are 24 T cell receptor beta chains sequenced from a single sample in a study of blood T cell repertoires in COVID-19. The repertoire was sequenced with immunoSEQ multiplex PCR; TCRdb's copy has only in-frame clones and lacks some. The repertoire holds about 100,000 clones, 88% seen once, with 5% in the top ten. Sequencing was performed on peripheral blood. These receptors came from a human donor in a cohort sampled during active COVID-19.

This chain connects TRBV15 to TRBJ2-1; 10 nucleotides match TRBD2. Trimming took 0 bases from V and 7 from J; bases not matched to a gene: 3. The CDR3 runs to 15 residues. In germline, CDR1 is LNHNV, CDR2 YYDKDF (reference sequence). CDR3 protein: CATSRDLAGANEQFF. For the CDR3, the DNA is TGTGCCACCAGCAGAGATCTAGCGGGAGCTAATGAGCAGTTCTTC.

This clone came up once. The chain couples TRBV4-1 to TRBJ2-7; 11 nucleotides match TRBD1. Germline V CDR1 and CDR2: MGHRA, YSYEKL. The CDR3 runs to 16 residues. Losses at the gene ends were 3 bases for V and 2 bases for J; bases not matched to a gene: 6. CDR3 DNA sequence: TGCGCCAGCAGCCATGGTTCGGGACAGGGGGCCTACGAGCAGTACTTC. It encodes CASSHGSGQGAYEQYF.

The genes are TRBV28 and TRBJ2-7; 11 bases map to TRBD2. The germline V gene encodes CDR1 MDHEN and CDR2 SYDVKM. V gave up 6 bases and J gave up 4 bases; unmatched junction bases: 14. The CDR3 spans 17 residues. The DNA of the CDR3 is TGTGCCAGCAGCGGATTCATAGCGGGAGGGCTAAGGTACGAGCAGTACTTC. Residues: CASSGFIAGGLRYEQYF.

The sample holds one count of this clone. The J gene is TRBJ1-6, the V gene TRBV3-1 (or the pseudogene TRBV3-2); D remains unclear. The CDR3 has 16 amino acids. The V and J ends lost 0 bases and 11 bases respectively, with 17 bases between them. Germline CDR1 reads LGHDT; CDR2 reads YNNKEL (reference sequence). CDR3 sequence (DNA): TGTGCCAGCAGCCAAGATTTGTCGACCTCCCGGGCACCCCTCCACTTT. It codes for CASSQDLSTSRAPLHF.

The rearrangement links TRBV5-1 to TRBJ2-5; D possibly corresponds to TRBD2 (5 bases). The CDR3 is 14 residues long. Trimming stripped 1 base from V and 3 bases from J, with 10 bases between. Per germline, CDR1 SGHRS and CDR2 YFSETQ. In DNA form, the CDR3 reads TGCGCCAGCAGCTTGAGTAGCGTAGAAGAGACCCAGTACTTC. Translation: CASSLSSVEETQYF.

The rearrangement uses TRBV4-2 and TRBJ1-5, with unresolved D. The germline V and J ends were trimmed by 0 bases and 0 bases, with 12 bases remaining between them. Germline lookup yields CDR1 LGHNA and CDR2 YNFKEQ. The length of the CDR3 is 17 residues. CDR3 residues: CASSQDWGLASNQPQHF. DNA for the CDR3: TGTGCCAGCAGCCAAGATTGGGGTCTAGCTAGCAATCAGCCCCAGCATTTT.

The chain is built from TRBV24-1 and TRBJ2-7; D perhaps matches TRBD2 (6 bases). Germline CDR1 and CDR2: KGHDR and SFDVKD. This CDR3 region has 14 residues. Trimming took 9 bases from V and 2 from J, leaving 16 bases between them. The CDR3 DNA follows: TGTGCCACCGAGTCTTCGGGGACTGCCTACGAGCAGTACTTC. Translated: CATESSGTAYEQYF.

J is TRBJ2-1 and V is TRBV19, with D possibly being TRBD1 (6 bases). Deletions cut 3 bases from V and 6 bases from J, with 15 bases between. The CDR3 length is 15 residues. CDR1 LNHDA and CDR2 SQIVND come from the germline V gene (reference sequence). The CDR3 DNA sequence: TGTGCCAGTAGTATCCAGGGGTCGCTAAGCAATGAGCAGTTCTTC. Translation gives CASSIQGSLSNEQFF.

V gene TRBV5-1 combines with J gene TRBJ2-2; D gene uncertain. The V and J ends lost 6 bases and 1 base respectively, with 19 bases between them. Per the germline V gene, CDR1 is SGHRS and CDR2 is YFSETQ. The CDR3 covers 17 residues. CDR3: CASTTRPGLRNTGELFF. The CDR3 nucleotides read TGCGCCAGCACTACCCGCCCTGGGCTCAGGAACACCGGGGAGCTGTTTTTT. The full variable domain, in which reference TRBV5-1 and TRBJ2-2 provide the parts outside the CDR3, is KAGVTQTPRYLIKTRGQQVTLSCSPISGHRSVSWYQQTPGQGLQFLFEYFSETQRNKGNFPGRFSGRQFSNSRSEMNVSTLELGDSALYLCASTTRPGLRNTGELFFGEGSRLTVL.

The V gene is TRBV24-1, the J gene TRBJ2-2; D is perhaps TRBD1 (6 bases). CDR3 size: 15 residues. Looked up from germline, CDR1 is KGHDR and CDR2 is SFDVKD. The ends were cut back, 5 bases at V and 6 bases at J, with 15 bases in the middle. CDR3 protein: CATSAAGEGAGELFF. CDR3 in DNA: TGTGCCACCAGTGCTGCAGGGGAAGGGGCCGGGGAGCTGTTTTTT.

This clone is medium-sized in the sample. This rearrangement joins TRBV5-1 to TRBJ2-3; maybe TRBD2 (6 bases). The CDR3 contains 12 residues. Germline lookup yields CDR1 SGHRS and CDR2 YFSETQ. V was pared by 4 bases and J by 6 bases, with 9 bases between. CDR3 region: CASSLALDTQYF. The DNA for the CDR3 is TGCGCCAGCAGCCTAGCGTTGGATACGCAGTATTTT.

The rearrangement links TRBV21-1 to TRBJ1-4; TRBD1 is the table's D call, not checked against the DNA. TRBV21-1 is shown as a pseudogene. CDR3 length equals 16 residues. CDR3 sequence reads: CASSKGQGQYNEKLFF. The CDR3 DNA sequence: TGTGCCAGCAGCAAAGGTCAGGGACAGTATAATGAAAAACTGTTTTTT.

This rearrangement joins TRBV4-1 to TRBJ1-2; maybe TRBD1 (6 bases). The CDR3 totals 16 residues. Per the germline V gene, CDR1 is MGHRA and CDR2 is YSYEKL. The ends were cut back, 1 base at V and 4 bases at J, with 16 bases in the middle. In DNA, the CDR3 is TGCGCCAGCAGCCAAGTCGGTCAGGGGCCAAGCTATGGCTACACCTTC. As protein: CASSQVGQGPSYGYTF.

The chain links TRBV3-1 (or the pseudogene TRBV3-2) to TRBJ2-5; D gene uncertain. Germline V gene sequence: CDR1 LGHDT, CDR2 YNNKEL (reference sequence). The CDR3 has 14 residues. Trimming shortened V by 1 base and J by 5 bases, and 11 bases separated the two germline ends. In DNA form, the CDR3 reads TGTGCCAGCAGCCAAGCAGGCCTTAGGGAGACCCAGTACTTC. Amino acids: CASSQAGLRETQYF.

The gene calls are TRBV5-1 and TRBJ1-1; possible D gene TRBD1, 5 bases. The V end was cut by 3 bases, the J end by 0 bases, with 12 bases between. The germline CDR1 and CDR2 sequences are SGHRS and YFSETQ. The CDR3 consists of 15 residues. Written as DNA, the CDR3 is TGCGCCAGCAGCTCGGAGAGCAGGGTGAACACTGAAGCTTTCTTT. Translated, it gives CASSSESRVNTEAFF.

The chain joins TRBV9 to TRBJ2-1, with 10 bases fitting TRBD2. This CDR3 spans 17 amino acids. With V trimmed by 2 bases and J by 4 bases, 9 bases remained unmatched. Germline V lookup: CDR1 SGDLS, CDR2 YYNGEE. The CDR3 DNA reads TGTGCCAGCAGCGTGGGACTAGCGCCTGGCGGGTACAATGAGCAGTTCTTC. It encodes CASSVGLAPGGYNEQFF.

The chain links TRBV27 to TRBJ1-3, with D maybe TRBD1 (5 bases). V lost 6 bases to trimming and J lost 4 bases, with 13 bases between them. Germline V gene data show CDR1 as MNHEY and CDR2 as SMNVEV (reference sequence). This CDR3 comprises 14 residues. CDR3 bases: TGTGCCAGCAGACAAGGGGTTGGGGGAAACACCATATATTTT. Residues: CASRQGVGGNTIYF.

The chain uses TRBV12-3 or TRBV12-4 and TRBJ2-7, with D hard to call. The CDR3 loop spans 11 amino acids. V lost 5 bases and J 5 bases, leaving 7 bases between the germline ends. The CDR3 reads CASSPGDEQYF. The CDR3 DNA reads as TGTGCCAGCAGTCCTGGAGACGAGCAGTACTTC.

V is TRBV14 and J is TRBJ2-1, with 9 bases aligning to TRBD2. The CDR3 spans 16 residues. Germline CDR1 reads SGHDN; CDR2 reads FVKESK. The V segment lost 1 base and the J segment 7 bases; nucleotides outside the gene matches: 8. The CDR3 DNA reads as TGTGCCAGCAGCCAAGCACAAGCGGGAGGCCGTAATGAGCAGTTCTTC. Protein sequence: CASSQAQAGGRNEQFF.

V is TRBV19 and J is TRBJ1-2; maybe TRBD1 (5 bases). V gave up 5 bases and J gave up 4 bases, with 26 bases separating them. This CDR3 contains 18 residues. The germline V gene has CDR1 LNHDA and CDR2 SQIVND (reference sequence). This CDR3 reads CASSPSGPGQHTSYGYTF. The CDR3 coding sequence is TGTGCCAGTAGTCCCAGCGGGCCGGGGCAGCATACCTCCTATGGCTACACCTTC. Full variable domain (outside the CDR3, taken from reference TRBV19 and TRBJ1-2): DGGITQSPKYLFRKEGQNVTLSCEQNLNHDAMYWYRQDPGQGLRLIYYSQIVNDFQKGDIAEGYSVSREKKESFPLTVTSAQKNPTAFYLCASSPSGPGQHTSYGYTFGSGTRLTVV.

The V gene is TRBV25-1, the J gene TRBJ1-2; D not resolved. The CDR3 has 11 amino acids. Germline V gene data show CDR1 as MGHDK and CDR2 as SYGVNS. Trimming took 3 bases from V and 10 from J, leaving 9 bases between them. The CDR3 region is CASSDGRDYTF. CDR3 DNA sequence: TGTGCCAGCAGTGACGGGCGGGACTACACCTTC.

The gene calls are TRBV6-5 and TRBJ2-5; D is ambiguous. CDR1 is MNHEY, CDR2 SVGAGI, per germline. Trimming pared 2 bases from V and 8 bases from J, leaving 9 bases between. This CDR3 has 12 amino acids. CDR3 DNA sequence: TGTGCCAGCAGTTACAACGCAGGCACCCAGTACTTC. Translated: CASSYNAGTQYF.

The chain joins TRBV5-1 to TRBJ2-3; D possibly corresponds to TRBD1 (6 bases). Germline CDR1 SGHRS, CDR2 YFSETQ. The CDR3 is made up of 14 amino acids. The V and J ends lost 4 bases and 1 base respectively, with 10 bases between them. The CDR3: CASSTRTGTDTQYF. The CDR3 DNA reads TGCGCCAGCAGCACAAGGACAGGCACAGATACGCAGTATTTT.

V gene TRBV10-3 combines with J gene TRBJ2-7, with 13 bases fitting TRBD2. This CDR3 has 17 residues. Trimming cost V 0 bases and J 4 bases; bases outside gene matches: 6. CDR1 is ENHRY, CDR2 SYGVKD, per germline. This CDR3 is CAISESGRTSGSYEQYF. For the CDR3, the DNA is TGTGCCATCAGTGAGTCGGGACGGACTAGCGGGAGTTACGAGCAGTACTTC.